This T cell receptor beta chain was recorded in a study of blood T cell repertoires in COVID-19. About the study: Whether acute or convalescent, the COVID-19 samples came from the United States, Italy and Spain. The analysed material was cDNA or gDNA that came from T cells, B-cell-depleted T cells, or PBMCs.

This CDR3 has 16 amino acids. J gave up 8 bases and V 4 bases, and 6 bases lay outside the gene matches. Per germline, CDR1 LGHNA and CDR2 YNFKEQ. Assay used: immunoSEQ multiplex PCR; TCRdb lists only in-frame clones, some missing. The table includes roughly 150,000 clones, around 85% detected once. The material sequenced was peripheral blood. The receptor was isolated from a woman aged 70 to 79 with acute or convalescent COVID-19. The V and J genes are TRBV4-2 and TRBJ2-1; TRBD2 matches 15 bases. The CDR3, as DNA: TGTGCCAGCAGCCTCGGGACTAGCGGGAGGTCTTATGAGCAGTTCTTC. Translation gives CASSLGTSGRSYEQFF.